The source of this T cell receptor beta chain is a study of blood T cell repertoires in COVID-19. This CDR3 has 15 amino acids. The germline gives CDR1 SGHRS, CDR2 YFSETQ. Trimming at V came to 4 bases and at J to 0 bases, leaving 5 bases not matched to a gene. As processed by the authors: Quantification of nucleated cells was approximated via reference gene primer amplification. Data came from immunoSEQ multiplex PCR; TCRdb stores just in-frame clones and leaves some out. The DNA was the basis for D and trimming; V, J and clone size are from that table. Of about 120,000 clones in the sample, 85% were seen once.

This TCR was recovered from an older man with active or convalescent COVID-19. The specimen was peripheral blood. This chain joins TRBV5-1 and TRBJ2-3; 7 bases match TRBD1. CDR3 sequence (DNA): TGCGCCAGCAGCCCACCGGGACAGAGCACAGATACGCAGTATTTT. This translates into CASSPPGQSTDTQYF.